A selection of T cell receptor beta chains follows, all from one sample in a study of a mutant IDH1 vaccine in newly diagnosed glioma. Measured with immunoSEQ multiplex PCR; TCRdb has only the in-frame clones, and not every one. Among around 30,000 clones listed, about 80% were seen once. No antigen has been identified for these receptors. This material consisted of PBMCs, taken from a glioma patient whose treatment included an IDH1 peptide vaccine. The receptors were sampled from a man aged 25-45 years with glioma. The CDR3 runs from the conserved cysteine through the conserved F or W. A D gene is named only where the DNA matches it firmly. For some rows the clone size is stated as once, few or many, or as a class when expanded; others skip it.

V: TRBV30
size: .
D: .
J: TRBJ1-1
CDR3: CAWSITGLGTEAFF
DNA: TGTGCCTGGAGTATTACAGGGTTAGGTACTGAAGCTTTCTTT

V: TRBV29-1
size: .
D: .
J: TRBJ1-4
CDR3: CSAMGGEVNEKLFF
DNA: TGCAGCGCCATGGGGGGCGAGGTTAATGAAAAACTGTTTTTT

V: TRBV28
size: .
D: TRBD2
J: TRBJ2-5
CDR3: CASSDGGAGETQYF
DNA: TGTGCCAGCAGTGACGGGGGGGCTGGGGAGACCCAGTACTTC

V: TRBV7-6
size: .
D: .
J: TRBJ1-4
CDR3: CASSLQPTNEKLFF
DNA: TGTGCCAGCAGCTTACAGCCAACTAATGAAAAACTGTTTTTT

V: TRBV2
size: .
D: .
J: TRBJ1-2
CDR3: CASSVQLNYGYTF
DNA: TGTGCCAGCAGTGTACAGCTTAACTATGGCTACACCTTC

V: TRBV7-2
size: .
D: TRBD1
J: TRBJ1-1
CDR3: CASNQGGADTEAFF
DNA: TGTGCCAGCAACCAAGGGGGCGCAGACACTGAAGCTTTCTTT

V: TRBV10-1
size: few
D: .
J: TRBJ1-1
CDR3: CASRREAFF
DNA: TGCGCCAGCCGCAGGGAAGCTTTCTTT

V: TRBV6-1
size: .
D: .
J: TRBJ2-7
CDR3: CASSVTISGRLVYEQYF
DNA: TGTGCCAGCAGTGTAACCATTAGCGGCCGATTAGTTTACGAGCAGTACTTC

V: TRBV5-4
size: .
D: TRBD1
J: TRBJ1-2
CDR3: CASSMDRGGPRGYTF
DNA: TGTGCCAGCAGCATGGACAGGGGAGGGCCTCGCGGCTACACCTTC

V: TRBV30
size: .
D: .
J: TRBJ2-3
CDR3: CAWSVGPSTDTQYF
DNA: TGTGCCTGGAGTGTAGGGCCGAGCACAGATACGCAGTATTTT

V: TRBV29-1
size: few
D: .
J: TRBJ2-3
CDR3: CSVAQGEADTQYF
DNA: TGCAGCGTGGCACAGGGAGAGGCAGATACGCAGTATTTT

V: TRBV10-2
size: .
D: TRBD2
J: TRBJ2-5
CDR3: CASSEPRVAGRETQYF
DNA: TGCGCCAGCAGTGAGCCACGGGTAGCGGGTAGAGAGACCCAGTACTTC

V: TRBV7-7
size: once
D: .
J: TRBJ2-5
CDR3: CASSLGRGGRKETQYF
DNA: TGTGCCAGCAGCTTAGGTAGGGGGGGCAGAAAAGAGACCCAGTACTTC

V: TRBV7-9
size: .
D: TRBD1
J: TRBJ1-1
CDR3: CASSPGTGEAFF
DNA: TGTGCCAGCAGCCCCGGGACAGGCGAAGCTTTCTTT

V: TRBV19
size: .
D: .
J: TRBJ2-3
CDR3: CASSTGSTPGYTDTQYF
DNA: TGTGCCAGTAGTACCGGTTCGACCCCGGGATACACAGATACGCAGTATTTT

V: TRBV6-1
size: .
D: TRBD1
J: TRBJ1-4
CDR3: CASSGQGRSEKLFF
DNA: TGTGCCAGCAGTGGACAGGGGCGTAGCGAAAAACTGTTTTTT

V: TRBV10-3
size: once
D: .
J: TRBJ2-7
CDR3: CAISHPVQGAYEQYF
DNA: TGTGCCATCAGCCACCCCGTACAGGGAGCCTACGAGCAGTACTTC

V: TRBV5-4
size: .
D: .
J: TRBJ2-1
CDR3: CASSLEGPLSNEQFF
DNA: TGTGCCAGCAGCTTGGAGGGACCGCTATCAAATGAGCAGTTCTTC

V: TRBV19
size: few
D: TRBD1
J: TRBJ1-5
CDR3: CASSIGQGASSNQPQHF
DNA: TGTGCCAGTAGTATAGGACAGGGGGCGAGCAGCAATCAGCCCCAGCATTTT

V: TRBV15
size: .
D: TRBD2
J: TRBJ2-5
CDR3: CATSSDRTRQETQYF
DNA: TGTGCCACCAGCAGTGATAGGACTAGACAAGAGACCCAGTACTTC

V: TRBV29-1
size: .
D: TRBD1
J: TRBJ2-7
CDR3: CSVVEQGRREQYF
DNA: TGCAGCGTTGTAGAACAGGGGCGTCGTGAGCAGTACTTC

V: TRBV30
size: .
D: TRBD2
J: TRBJ2-5
CDR3: CAWDLAGGPQETQYF
DNA: TGTGCCTGGGATCTAGCGGGAGGGCCCCAAGAGACCCAGTACTTC

V: TRBV29-1
size: .
D: .
J: TRBJ2-3
CDR3: CSVALGTDITDTQYF
DNA: TGCAGCGTTGCCCTCGGGACGGATATCACAGATACGCAGTATTTT

V: TRBV7-8
size: .
D: TRBD2
J: TRBJ2-1
CDR3: CASSSLAGGVQFF
DNA: TGTGCCAGCAGCTCTCTAGCGGGAGGCGTCCAGTTCTTC

V: TRBV10-2
size: .
D: TRBD2
J: TRBJ2-5
CDR3: CASSLIRAGGQETQYF
DNA: TGCGCCAGCAGTCTTATTAGAGCGGGGGGCCAAGAGACCCAGTACTTC

V: TRBV5-1
size: once
D: .
J: TRBJ2-2
CDR3: CASSAEPLGATGELFF
DNA: TGCGCCAGCAGTGCGGAGCCCCTTGGGGCCACCGGGGAGCTGTTTTTT

V: TRBV5-1
size: once
D: .
J: TRBJ1-2
CDR3: CASSPGISPVAGYTF
DNA: TGCGCCAGCAGCCCCGGAATTAGTCCCGTTGCTGGCTACACCTTC

V: TRBV30
size: .
D: .
J: TRBJ1-6
CDR3: CAWTSSYNSPLHF
DNA: TGTGCCTGGACCAGCTCCTATAATTCACCCCTCCACTTT

V: TRBV7-9
size: .
D: .
J: TRBJ2-2
CDR3: CASSSPYANTGELFF
DNA: TGTGCCAGCAGCTCACCCTATGCGAACACCGGGGAGCTGTTTTTT